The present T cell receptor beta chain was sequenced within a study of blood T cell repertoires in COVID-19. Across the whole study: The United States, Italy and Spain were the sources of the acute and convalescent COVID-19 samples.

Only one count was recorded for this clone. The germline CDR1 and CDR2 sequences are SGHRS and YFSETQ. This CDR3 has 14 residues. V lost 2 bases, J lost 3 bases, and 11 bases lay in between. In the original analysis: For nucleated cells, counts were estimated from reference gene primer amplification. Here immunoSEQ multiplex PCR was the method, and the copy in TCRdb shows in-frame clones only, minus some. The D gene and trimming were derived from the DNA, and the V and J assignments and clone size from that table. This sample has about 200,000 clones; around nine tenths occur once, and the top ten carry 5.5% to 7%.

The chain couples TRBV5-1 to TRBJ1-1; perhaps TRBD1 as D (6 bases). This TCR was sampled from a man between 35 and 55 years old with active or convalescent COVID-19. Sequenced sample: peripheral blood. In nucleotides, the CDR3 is TGCGCCAGCAGCTTAGAAACAGGGTACACTGAAGCTTTCTTT. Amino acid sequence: CASSLETGYTEAFF.